This passage covers 23 T cell receptor beta chains from one sample sequenced in a study of control samples from healthy donors and cancer patients. The repertoire was sequenced with immunoSEQ multiplex PCR; TCRdb's copy has only in-frame clones and lacks some. The sample holds 130,000 or so clones, around nine tenths seen once. Sequenced: blood. These receptors were obtained from a man aged 25 to 40 in good health.

The V call is TRBV5-1, the J call TRBJ1-6, with TRBD1 matching 7 bases. The CDR3 runs to 14 residues. Germline V gene lookup returns CDR1 SGHRS and CDR2 YFSETQ. The ends lost 4 bases at V and 6 bases at J; junction bases unmatched: 4. CDR3 DNA: TGCGCCAGCAGCCTGACAGGGTCTAATTCACCCCTCCACTTT. It specifies CASSLTGSNSPLHF.

The V gene is TRBV29-1, the J gene TRBJ2-7; 9 bases match TRBD1. This CDR3 has 12 amino acids. Germline assignment: CDR1 SQVTM and CDR2 ANQGSEA. With 6 bases clipped from V and 4 bases from J, the junction kept 4 bases outside the gene matches. Here the CDR3 DNA reads TGCAGCGTGGGACAGGGCAGGTACGAGCAGTACGTC. It specifies CSVGQGRYEQYV.

This chain joins TRBV5-1 and TRBJ2-7; TRBD1 is a possible D gene (5 bases). The germline V gene encodes CDR1 SGHRS and CDR2 YFSETQ. V gave up 4 bases and J gave up 4 bases, with 15 bases separating them. The CDR3 runs to 14 residues. CDR3 DNA: TGCGCCAGCAGCCTGCAGGGTCAAGGATACGAGCAGTACTTC. Its protein is CASSLQGQGYEQYF.

This clone was seen once. The V gene is TRBV25-1, the J gene TRBJ1-2; a weak D match, TRBD1 (6 bases). The CDR3 sequence is 13 residues long. Germline V gene lookup returns CDR1 MGHDK and CDR2 SYGVNS. Trimming shortened V by 6 bases and J by 4 bases, and 12 bases separated the two germline ends. The CDR3 sequence: CASSRGGSYGYTF. The DNA of the CDR3 is TGTGCCAGCAGCCGAGGGGGTTCCTATGGCTACACCTTC.

This chain links TRBV5-1 with TRBJ2-5; 7 bases match TRBD2. With V trimmed by 4 bases and J by 3 bases, 9 bases remained unmatched. Per the germline V gene, CDR1 is SGHRS and CDR2 is YFSETQ. CDR3 length equals 15 residues. The CDR3 nucleotides are TGCGCCAGCAGCACTACCGGGGGGAACGAAGAGACCCAGTACTTC. It is translated as CASSTTGGNEETQYF.

This clone was seen only once. The chain links TRBV24-1 to TRBJ2-3; possibly TRBD2 for D (5 bases). There are 15 residues in the CDR3. Between the trimmed V and J ends, which lost 5 bases and 0 bases, there was a span of 11 bases. Germline V gene lookup returns CDR1 KGHDR and CDR2 SFDVKD. The CDR3, as DNA: TGTGCCACCAGTGTCAGAGGGCAAAGCACAGATACGCAGTATTTT. This codes for CATSVRGQSTDTQYF.

This chain connects TRBV24-1 to TRBJ2-2; 8 bases align to TRBD2. With 2 bases clipped from V and 7 bases from J, the junction kept 8 bases outside the gene matches. Germline-derived CDR1 and CDR2 are KGHDR and SFDVKD. The CDR3 has 16 amino acids. In DNA form, the CDR3 reads TGTGCCACCAGTGATTCTCAGCGGGGGAAGGGCGGGGAGCTGTTTTTT. The encoded protein is CATSDSQRGKGGELFF.

The chain is built from TRBV3-1 (or the pseudogene TRBV3-2) and TRBJ1-2, with D unclear. CDR3 size: 13 residues. The V end lost 0 bases, the J end lost 8 bases, and 10 bases lay between the germline ends. Per germline, CDR1 LGHDT and CDR2 YNNKEL (reference sequence). The CDR3 DNA is TGTGCCAGCAGCCAAGATACCGATGGGGGCTACACCTTC. This sequence encodes CASSQDTDGGYTF.

The chain has TRBV2 and TRBJ2-1; 9 positions match TRBD2. The germline CDR1 and CDR2 sequences are SNHLY and FYNNEI. V dropped 6 bases and J dropped 0; count of bases not matched to a gene: 9. The CDR3 covers 17 residues. The CDR3 region is CASRGAGGRSSYNEQFF. The CDR3 nucleotides are TGTGCCAGCAGGGGGGCGGGGGGGCGGAGCTCCTACAATGAGCAGTTCTTC.

This chain links TRBV29-1 with TRBJ2-7; the match to TRBD2 covers 10 bases. The ends lost 1 base at V and 1 base at J; junction bases unmatched: 7. Germline CDR1 SQVTM, CDR2 ANQGSEA. The CDR3 runs 16 residues. The CDR3 here is CSVEGLTSGVSYEQYF. The CDR3, as DNA: TGCAGCGTTGAAGGCCTTACTAGCGGGGTTTCCTACGAGCAGTACTTC.

This rearrangement joins TRBV27 to TRBJ1-5; the match to TRBD1 covers 8 bases. Trimming at V came to 2 bases and at J to 5 bases, leaving 2 bases not matched to a gene. The CDR3 consists of 14 residues. CDR1 and CDR2 (germline): MNHEY, SMNVEV (reference sequence). This CDR3 reads CASSLNRGDQPQHF. The CDR3 coding sequence is TGTGCCAGCAGTTTAAACAGGGGGGATCAGCCCCAGCATTTT.

The J gene is TRBJ1-6, the V gene TRBV10-2; D remains ambiguous. In germline, CDR1 is WSHSY, CDR2 SAAADI. Trimming took off 4 bases at V and 8 bases at J, with 12 bases between the two ends. The CDR3 runs to 14 residues. CDR3: CASSGLTKDSPLHF. In nucleotides, the CDR3 is TGCGCCAGCAGTGGACTAACAAAGGATTCACCCCTCCACTTT.

The gene calls are TRBV5-1 and TRBJ2-7; 8 nucleotides align to TRBD1. The germline V gene encodes CDR1 SGHRS and CDR2 YFSETQ. The ends lost 0 bases at V and 5 bases at J; junction bases unmatched: 7. There are 15 residues in the CDR3. The CDR3 coding sequence is TGCGCCAGCAGCTTGGAGGGACAGGCTGGCCACGAGCAGTACTTC. Translating it yields CASSLEGQAGHEQYF.

In its sample, this clone was seen once. This sequence joins TRBV27 and TRBJ1-5; D is unresolved. The CDR3 has 16 residues. The ends were cut back, 5 bases at V and 6 bases at J, with 20 bases in the middle. The germline gives CDR1 MNHEY, CDR2 SMNVEV (reference sequence). The CDR3 is CASSRFGQVGAQPQHF. The CDR3 coding sequence is TGTGCCAGCAGTAGGTTCGGTCAGGTAGGCGCTCAGCCCCAGCATTTT.

CDR3 DNA: TGTGCCAGCAGCTTAGCGTCTAGGGGGACGAAAAACTATGGCTACACCTTC. This sequence encodes CASSLASRGTKNYGYTF. The gene calls are TRBV7-6 and TRBJ1-2, with D possibly matching TRBD1 (6 bases). Germline V CDR1 and CDR2: SGHVS, FNYEAQ. This CDR3 region has 17 residues. The V end lost 0 bases, the J end lost 2 bases, and 16 bases lay between the germline ends.

The chain is built from TRBV5-1 and TRBJ2-3, with 9 bases matching TRBD1. Germline V gene sequence: CDR1 SGHRS, CDR2 YFSETQ. This CDR3 comprises 16 residues. The J segment lost 0 bases and the V segment lost 4 bases, leaving 6 bases of the junction unmatched. The CDR3 DNA reads as TGCGCCAGCAGCCCCGGGACAGGGACTAGCACAGATACGCAGTATTTT. This encodes CASSPGTGTSTDTQYF.

The gene calls are TRBV3-1 (or the pseudogene TRBV3-2) and TRBJ2-5; D possibly corresponds to TRBD2 (6 bases). Germline loops: CDR1 LGHDT, CDR2 YNNKEL (reference sequence). CDR3 length equals 15 residues. The germline V and J ends were trimmed by 0 bases and 2 bases, with 10 bases remaining between them. CDR3 sequence reads: CASSQDPGTQETQYF. The CDR3 bases are TGTGCCAGCAGCCAAGACCCAGGGACTCAAGAGACCCAGTACTTC.

The chain has TRBV27 and TRBJ1-1, with a weak D call TRBD1 (5 bases). Trimming shortened V by 6 bases and J by 2 bases, and 13 bases separated the two germline ends. The CDR3 totals 14 residues. CDR1 MNHEY and CDR2 SMNVEV come from the germline V gene (reference sequence). CDR3 coding DNA: TGTGCCAGCAGATTGGGACCGAGAAACACTGAAGCTTTCTTT. This sequence encodes CASRLGPRNTEAFF.

This clone was detected once. V and J are TRBV29-1 and TRBJ2-1, with D possibly matching TRBD2 (5 bases). CDR3 length: 14 residues. Trimming removed 3 bases at V and 0 bases at J, with 9 bases between. The germline V gene encodes CDR1 SQVTM and CDR2 ANQGSEA. The CDR3 region has the DNA TGCAGCGTTGACGTCGGGGTCTCCTACAATGAGCAGTTCTTC. This translates into CSVDVGVSYNEQFF.

The chain is built from TRBV5-1 and TRBJ2-1, with 13 bases lining up with TRBD2. CDR1 SGHRS and CDR2 YFSETQ come from the germline V gene. The CDR3 length is 15 residues. Unmatched junction bases numbered 5, after V lost 3 bases and J lost 8 bases. CDR3 coding DNA: TGCGCCAGCAGCTGGACTAGCGGGGGAGTCGATGAGCAGTTCTTC. This translates into CASSWTSGGVDEQFF.

The chain recombines TRBV24-1 with TRBJ2-3; 8 nucleotides agree with TRBD2. The CDR3 consists of 16 residues. Germline V lookup: CDR1 KGHDR, CDR2 SFDVKD. Unmatched junction bases numbered 13, after V lost 10 bases and J lost 2 bases. The chain's CDR3 is CATAPSVGGVTDTQYF. Written as DNA, the CDR3 is TGTGCCACAGCCCCCAGCGTCGGGGGGGTCACAGATACGCAGTATTTT.

This rearrangement joins TRBV2 to TRBJ2-1, with a possible D match to TRBD1 (5 bases). The V and J ends lost 5 bases and 0 bases respectively, with 11 bases between them. The CDR3 has 15 amino acids. From germline, CDR1 is SNHLY and CDR2 FYNNEI. CDR3 DNA sequence: TGTGCCAGCAGTTCCGAGACAGCCTCCTACAATGAGCAGTTCTTC. This translates into CASSSETASYNEQFF.

This clone was counted once. DNA for the CDR3: TGTGCCAGCTCACCAGAAAGTAATCAGCCCCAGCATTTT. The encoded protein is CASSPESNQPQHF. The V gene is TRBV18, the J gene TRBJ1-5, with D unresolved. Trimming removed 2 bases from V and 4 bases from J, with 6 bases in between. The germline V gene has CDR1 KGHSH and CDR2 LQKENI. The CDR3 loop spans 13 amino acids.